A selection of T cell receptor beta chains follows, all from one sample in a study of blood T cell repertoires in COVID-19. The protocol was immunoSEQ multiplex PCR, while the TCRdb copy is restricted to in-frame clones and leaves out a portion. Here the sample spans around 500,000 clones, roughly nine tenths being singletons. The sample was PBMCs or T cells enriched from blood (not recorded which). All receptors come from a woman aged 60-75 years who had recovered from COVID-19. The CDR3 runs from the conserved cysteine through the conserved F or W. The D gene is left open where the match is weak. Size is stated for part of the rows, as once, few or many counts, or as a class when the clone is expanded.

TGCGCCAGCAGCTTGGCACAGGGCCCCTATGGCTACACCTTC	CASSLAQGPYGYTF	TRBV5-1	TRBJ1-2	NA	14	NA
TGCGCCAGCAGCCCGGGACTAGCGGGGGGCCTGGATGAGCAGTTCTTC	CASSPGLAGGLDEQFF	TRBV5-1	TRBJ2-1	NA	16	TRBD2
TGTGCCTGGAGTGTAGAAGGAGGGCGGCTAGCGGGGGGGATTTACAATGAGCAGTTCTTC	CAWSVEGGRLAGGIYNEQFF	TRBV30	TRBJ2-1	once	20	TRBD2
TGCGCCAGCAGCCACAACAGGGAAACAACAACTAATGAAAAACTGTTTTTT	CASSHNRETTTNEKLFF	TRBV4-1	TRBJ1-4	NA	17	NA
TGCGCCAGCAGCTTAGGTGACACACTCACCGGGGAGCTGTTTTTT	CASSLGDTLTGELFF	TRBV5-1	TRBJ2-2	NA	15	NA
TGTGCCAGCAGCTACCTAACGGGGGGCAGTGAAAAACTGTTTTTT	CASSYLTGGSEKLFF	TRBV7-2	TRBJ1-4	NA	15	NA
TGTGCCAGTACCCGCCAGGCAGGGGCTAAGGACTATGGCTACACCTTC	CASTRQAGAKDYGYTF	TRBV19	TRBJ1-2	NA	16	NA
TGTGCCAGCAGGCCAAGGAGGAACACTGAAGCTTTCTTT	CASRPRRNTEAFF	TRBV6-5	TRBJ1-1	NA	13	NA
TGTGCCAGCAGAGGACCGGGGGGAAAACTGTTTTTT	CASRGPGGKLFF	TRBV6-5	TRBJ1-4	NA	12	NA
TGTGCCATCAGTACTAGCGGGGGGGCTCAAGAGACCCAGTACTTC	CAISTSGGAQETQYF	TRBV10-3	TRBJ2-5	NA	15	TRBD2
TGTGCCAGCAGTTCCCTTACGGGGGGAGGTGGAAACACCATATATTTT	CASSSLTGGGGNTIYF	TRBV6-5	TRBJ1-3	NA	16	NA
TGTGCCAGCAGTCAATCGACAGGCCCAGGGGATACGCAGTATTTT	CASSQSTGPGDTQYF	TRBV28	TRBJ2-3	NA	15	NA
TGTGCCAGCAAGTGGGACAGGGTGGATGCAACTAATGAAAAACTGTTTTTT	CASKWDRVDATNEKLFF	TRBV2	TRBJ1-4	NA	17	TRBD1
TGTGCCATCCACCCCCGGGACAGAAAGGGGCTATGGTATGGCTACACCTTC	CAIHPRDRKGLWYGYTF	TRBV2	TRBJ1-2	NA	17	TRBD1
TGCGCCAGCAGCGCCCTAGGAGGAAACACTGAAGCTTTCTTT	CASSALGGNTEAFF	TRBV5-1	TRBJ1-1	NA	14	NA
TGTGCCAGCAGCAGGGGAGTAGCAGATACGCAGTATTTT	CASSRGVADTQYF	TRBV25-1	TRBJ2-3	NA	13	NA
TGTGCCAGCAGTTACTCGAATAAGGGAGGAACGCAGTATTTT	CASSYSNKGGTQYF	TRBV6-5	TRBJ2-3	NA	14	NA
TGTGCCAGCAGCTTGAAGTCGGAGACTGAAGCTTTCTTT	CASSLKSETEAFF	TRBV5-4	TRBJ1-1	NA	13	NA
TGCGCCAGCAGCTACCAACTAGCGGGGGGCCACACAGATACGCAGTATTTT	CASSYQLAGGHTDTQYF	TRBV5-1	TRBJ2-3	NA	17	TRBD2
TGTGCCAGCACCACAGGGGGTGGAAATCAGCCCCAGCATTTT	CASTTGGGNQPQHF	TRBV6-1	TRBJ1-5	NA	14	TRBD1
TGTGCCAGCAGTACCCTAGGGGGGGAAGAGACCCAGTACTTC	CASSTLGGEETQYF	TRBV11-3	TRBJ2-5	NA	14	NA
TGTGCCAGCAGCTTGAACCCCGGGACTACCGCCGGGGAGCTGTTTTTT	CASSLNPGTTAGELFF	TRBV7-2	TRBJ2-2	once	16	TRBD2
TGTGCCAGCAGCGCCCGGACAGGGGTCGGGCAGCCCCAGCATTTT	CASSARTGVGQPQHF	TRBV5-6	TRBJ1-5	NA	15	TRBD1
TGTGCCAGCAGCTTAGTCCCCCAGGGTCTTGGTGAAGCTTTCTTT	CASSLVPQGLGEAFF	TRBV7-9	TRBJ1-1	NA	15	NA
TGCGCCAGCAGTGAGGCTAGCGGGGGATTCACAGATACGCAGTATTTT	CASSEASGGFTDTQYF	TRBV10-1	TRBJ2-3	once	16	TRBD2
TGCGCCAGCAGCGTGGGACAGGTCTCCTACAATGAGCAGTTCTTC	CASSVGQVSYNEQFF	TRBV5-1	TRBJ2-1	NA	15	TRBD1
TGTGCCTGGGACAGGGGGTCTGGAAACACCATATATTTT	CAWDRGSGNTIYF	TRBV30	TRBJ1-3	NA	13	TRBD1
TGCAGCGTGGTTGAAGGGGCCAGCAATCAGCCCCAGCATTTT	CSVVEGASNQPQHF	TRBV29-1	TRBJ1-5	NA	14	NA
TGTGCCACCTTATACAATGAGCAGTTCTTC	CATLYNEQFF	TRBV6-5	TRBJ2-1	NA	10	NA
TGTGCCAGCAGCTTAACGGGGACAGGGTCTAAGCCCCAGCATTTT	CASSLTGTGSKPQHF	TRBV7-2	TRBJ1-5	NA	15	TRBD1
TGTGCCATCACCGACGGACAGGGTAACCCATCGCCTGGCTCGGTAGAGTACAATGAGCAGTTCTTC	CAITDGQGNPSPGSVEYNEQFF	TRBV10-3	TRBJ2-1	once	22	TRBD1
TGCGCCAGCAGCTTGGCCGGTTCTGGGACAATACAAGAGACCCAGTACTTC	CASSLAGSGTIQETQYF	TRBV5-1	TRBJ2-5	once	17	NA
TGTGCCAGCTCCGGGACGGGACATACAGATACGCAGTATTTT	CASSGTGHTDTQYF	TRBV18	TRBJ2-3	NA	14	NA
TGCGCCAGCAAGGACAGGGGAGTGGGGACTGAAGCTTTCTTT	CASKDRGVGTEAFF	TRBV5-1	TRBJ1-1	NA	14	TRBD1
TGTGCCAGCTCACCACAGAGACAGGAAGAGACCCAGTACTTC	CASSPQRQEETQYF	TRBV18	TRBJ2-5	NA	14	NA
TGTGCCAGCAGCTCCTTCAGAGGGGGCAGGGGGAACACTGAAGCTTTCTTT	CASSSFRGGRGNTEAFF	TRBV11-2	TRBJ1-1	NA	17	TRBD1
TGTGCCAGCAGCTTCGGGACAGGCCCTCAGCCCCAGCATTTT	CASSFGTGPQPQHF	TRBV6-5	TRBJ1-5	NA	14	TRBD1
TGTGCCAGCAGTTCGCCGACAGGGGGGACCTACGAGCAGTACTTC	CASSSPTGGTYEQYF	TRBV6-5	TRBJ2-7	once	15	TRBD1
TGTGCCAGCAGTAGTCGTGGGGCTCTCTATGGCTACACCTTC	CASSSRGALYGYTF	TRBV6-5	TRBJ1-2	NA	14	NA
TGTGCCAGCAGTGTTGGCGGATTCTCCTACGAGCAGTACTTC	CASSVGGFSYEQYF	TRBV2	TRBJ2-7	NA	14	NA
TGTGCCAGCAGCCCCAAGCGGACAGGGAGTCACGAGCAGTACTTC	CASSPKRTGSHEQYF	TRBV9	TRBJ2-7	few	15	TRBD1
TGTGCCAGCAGCTTAAACGGGTACGAGCAGTACTTC	CASSLNGYEQYF	TRBV11-3	TRBJ2-7	NA	12	NA
TGCGCCAGCAGCCAGGGGTCTTTACTGACAGGTGTAGCCAAAAACATTCAGTACTTC	CASSQGSLLTGVAKNIQYF	TRBV4-1	TRBJ2-4	NA	19	NA
TGTGCCAGCAGCGCGCCGAAGACAGGTTCTGGGGCCAACGTCCTGACTTTC	CASSAPKTGSGANVLTF	TRBV9	TRBJ2-6	NA	17	NA
TGTGCCAGCAGTCCCCGGGACAGGGGGGCCTACGAGCAGTACTTC	CASSPRDRGAYEQYF	TRBV27	TRBJ2-7	NA	15	TRBD1